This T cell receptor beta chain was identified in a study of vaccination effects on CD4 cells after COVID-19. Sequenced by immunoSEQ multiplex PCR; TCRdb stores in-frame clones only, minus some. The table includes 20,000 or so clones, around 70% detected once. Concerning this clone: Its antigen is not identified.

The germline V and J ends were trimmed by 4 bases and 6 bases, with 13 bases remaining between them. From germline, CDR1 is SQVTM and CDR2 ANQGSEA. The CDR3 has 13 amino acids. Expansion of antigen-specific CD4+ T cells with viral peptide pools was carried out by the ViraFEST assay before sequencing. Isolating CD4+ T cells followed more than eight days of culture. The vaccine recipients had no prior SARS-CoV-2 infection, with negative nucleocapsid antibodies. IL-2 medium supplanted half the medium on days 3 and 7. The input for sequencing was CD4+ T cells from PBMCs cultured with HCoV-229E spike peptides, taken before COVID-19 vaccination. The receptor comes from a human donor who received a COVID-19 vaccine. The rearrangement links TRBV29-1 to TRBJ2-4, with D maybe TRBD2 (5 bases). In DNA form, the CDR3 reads TGCAGCGTTGCCCGGGGTCTCACAAACATTCAGTACTTC. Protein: CSVARGLTNIQYF.